This T cell receptor (beta chain) was sequenced during a study of cytotoxic CD8 clonotypes in ibrutinib-treated CLL. With sequencing, the targeted depth ranged from 1 in 200,000 to 1 in 1 million T cells. Assay used: immunoSEQ multiplex PCR; TCRdb lists only in-frame clones, some missing. The sample consists of some 150,000 clones, about 72% of them appearing once. A word on this clone: Its antigen is undetermined.

The V gene's germline CDR1 is LNHDA and CDR2 SQIVND (reference sequence). The V gene lost 4 bases and the J gene lost 0 bases, with 8 bases spanning the gap. The CDR3 is 14 residues long. TCR beta libraries used about 1.9 micrograms of DNA from cryopreserved PBMCs. Whole-study findings and limits: The study found baseline clonality above age-matched healthy donors, tracking circulating CD8+ T-cell counts. An increase in clonality occurred at ibrutinib response, followed by a return toward baseline at progression.

Sequenced here: PBMCs, sampled after 12 months of ibrutinib treatment. The source is a human donor with chronic lymphocytic leukemia. The chain is built from TRBV19 and TRBJ2-3; D call uncertain. The CDR3, as DNA: TGTGCCAGTAGTACGACGGCTAGCACAGATACGCAGTATTTT. Its protein is CASSTTASTDTQYF.